Listed below are T cell receptor beta chains from one sample, sequenced in a study of blood T cell repertoires in COVID-19. The protocol was immunoSEQ multiplex PCR, while the TCRdb copy is restricted to in-frame clones and leaves out a portion. The table records fewer than 400,000 clones, roughly 90% of them present only once. The sequenced sample consisted of PBMCs or T cells enriched from blood (not recorded which). These receptors originate from a woman between 25 and 40 years old who had recovered from COVID-19. The conserved cysteine and the conserved F or W are not part of the CDR3 here. Each record gives: J gene, clone size, V gene, CDR3 protein. The size entry is marked missing in some rows and otherwise reads once, few, many or a size class.

>TRBJ1-1|NA|TRBV7-9
ASSSKWAMGQGLEEAF
>TRBJ2-7|NA|TRBV5-6
ASSLSAGVGEQY
>TRBJ1-2|NA|TRBV24-1
ATSGPDTYGYT
>TRBJ2-7|NA|TRBV1
TSNPRRENFEQY
>TRBJ2-1|NA|TRBV5-1
ASSLGQGAYNEQF
>TRBJ2-7|NA|TRBV4-1
ASSQDGGGGEQY
>TRBJ1-2|NA|TRBV28
ASSPGTGAVGYT
>TRBJ2-2|NA|TRBV2
ACQTEANTGELF
>TRBJ1-2|NA|TRBV24-1
ATSDPRGRGSEGYT
>TRBJ2-3|NA|TRBV6-5
ATHHPSGRTDTQY
>TRBJ1-5|NA|TRBV6-2/TRBV6-3
ASSSQGRALDQPQH
>TRBJ1-1|NA|TRBV19
ASTQGQTNTEAF
>TRBJ1-5|NA|TRBV19
ASRRGQGVQPQH
>TRBJ1-4|NA|TRBV24-1
ATSDTGTVNEKLF
>TRBJ2-1|once|TRBV7-9
ASSLTSVYNEQF
>TRBJ1-1|NA|TRBV6-5
ASRSRQGDTEAF
>TRBJ1-1|NA|TRBV23-1
ASSQPDRMGTEAF
>TRBJ2-1|NA|TRBV4-3
ASSQQGAKEQF
>TRBJ2-5|NA|TRBV7-2
ASSSGGEKTQY
>TRBJ1-5|NA|TRBV30
AWNRGLDQPQH
>TRBJ1-1|NA|TRBV29-1
SAQSTKNTEAF
>TRBJ1-1|NA|TRBV7-2
ASSLLRDTEAF
>TRBJ2-3|once|TRBV6-2/TRBV6-3
ASSPSGSGRAHTQY
>TRBJ1-1|NA|TRBV28
ASSPLDRPNTEAF
>TRBJ1-1|NA|TRBV18
ASSPRGPTTNTEAF
>TRBJ2-2|NA|TRBV9
ASSVGSGVGELF
>TRBJ2-7|NA|TRBV5-1
ASRRHGTSIDEQY
>TRBJ1-1|NA|TRBV12-3/TRBV12-4
ASSLQENTEAF
>TRBJ1-1|NA|TRBV30
AWRGGQARAF
>TRBJ2-2|NA|TRBV7-2
ASSPRTGAMVGELF
>TRBJ2-1|NA|TRBV7-2
ASSFQGAFRNEQF
>TRBJ2-5|NA|TRBV6-2/TRBV6-3
ASSWGLAGGLETQY
>TRBJ1-2|NA|TRBV10-3
ASRRDYGYT
>TRBJ1-5|NA|TRBV11-2
ASSLVSDQPQH
>TRBJ1-1|NA|TRBV5-6
ASSLYRGNTEAF
>TRBJ2-3|NA|TRBV7-3
ASSPSASGRKVGTDTQY
>TRBJ1-2|NA|TRBV18
ASSPTRRGRELVNYGYT
>TRBJ1-4|NA|TRBV3-1/TRBV3-2
ASSQGRTGNEKLF
>TRBJ2-1|NA|TRBV27
ASSFGRGGNEQF
>TRBJ2-1|NA|TRBV7-9
ASSLAYSYNEQF
>TRBJ1-2|NA|TRBV25-1
APLDYGYT
>TRBJ2-2|NA|TRBV7-3
ASSFGLAGGGELF
>TRBJ2-3|NA|TRBV14
ASSPDRGVSDTQY
>TRBJ1-2|NA|TRBV7-9
ASSQDSNYGYT
>TRBJ1-1|NA|TRBV7-2
ASSTQANTEAF
>TRBJ1-6|NA|TRBV7-9
ASSLDRGSPLH
>TRBJ1-5|NA|TRBV28
ASSPQGARNQPQH
>TRBJ2-7|NA|TRBV27
ASSLTPVRGLYEQY
>TRBJ2-7|NA|TRBV7-9
ASSYLQGGEQY